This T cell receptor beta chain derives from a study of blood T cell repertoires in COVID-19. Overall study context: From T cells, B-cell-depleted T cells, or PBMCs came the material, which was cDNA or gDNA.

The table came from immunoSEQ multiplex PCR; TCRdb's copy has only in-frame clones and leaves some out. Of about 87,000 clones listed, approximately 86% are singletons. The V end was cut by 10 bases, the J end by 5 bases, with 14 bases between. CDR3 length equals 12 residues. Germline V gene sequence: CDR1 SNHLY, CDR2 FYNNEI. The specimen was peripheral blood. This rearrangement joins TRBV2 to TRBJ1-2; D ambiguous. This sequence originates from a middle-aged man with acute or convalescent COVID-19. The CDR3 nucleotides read TGTGCCACCCAGGAAACGGATTATGGCTACACCTTC. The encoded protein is CATQETDYGYTF.